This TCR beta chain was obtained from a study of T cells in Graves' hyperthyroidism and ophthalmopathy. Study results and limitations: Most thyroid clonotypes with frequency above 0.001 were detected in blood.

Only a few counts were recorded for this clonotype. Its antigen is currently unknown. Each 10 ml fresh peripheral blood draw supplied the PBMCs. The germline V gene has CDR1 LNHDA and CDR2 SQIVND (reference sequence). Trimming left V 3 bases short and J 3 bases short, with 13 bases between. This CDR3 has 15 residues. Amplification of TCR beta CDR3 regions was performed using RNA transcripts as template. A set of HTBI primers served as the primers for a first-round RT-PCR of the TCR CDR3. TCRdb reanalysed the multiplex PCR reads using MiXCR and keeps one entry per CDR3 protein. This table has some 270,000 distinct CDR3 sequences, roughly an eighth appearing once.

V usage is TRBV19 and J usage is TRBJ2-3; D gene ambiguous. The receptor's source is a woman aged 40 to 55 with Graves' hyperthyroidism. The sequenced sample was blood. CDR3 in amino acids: CASSMPRAWTDTQYF. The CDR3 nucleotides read TGTGCCAGTAGTATGCCCCGGGCGTGGACAGATACGCAGTATTTT.